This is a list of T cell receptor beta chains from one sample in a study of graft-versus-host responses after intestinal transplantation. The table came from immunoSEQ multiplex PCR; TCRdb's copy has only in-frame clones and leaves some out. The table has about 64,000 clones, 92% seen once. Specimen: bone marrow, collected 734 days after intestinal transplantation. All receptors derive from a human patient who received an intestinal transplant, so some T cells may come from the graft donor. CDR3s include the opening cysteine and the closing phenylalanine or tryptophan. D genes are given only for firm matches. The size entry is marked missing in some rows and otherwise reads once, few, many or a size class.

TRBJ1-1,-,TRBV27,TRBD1,CASSLSDRVYTEAFF,TGTGCCAGCAGTTTGTCCGACAGGGTTTACACTGAAGCTTTCTTT
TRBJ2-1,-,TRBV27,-,CASSLWGDEQFF,TGTGCCAGCAGTTTATGGGGAGATGAGCAGTTCTTC
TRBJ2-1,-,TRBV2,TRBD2,CASITLAGETTYNEQFF,TGTGCCAGCATAACTCTGGCGGGAGAGACAACCTACAATGAGCAGTTCTTC
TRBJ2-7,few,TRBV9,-,CASSASGRLHEQYF,TGTGCCAGCAGCGCCTCGGGACGCCTACACGAGCAGTACTTC
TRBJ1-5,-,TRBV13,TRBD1,CASSSGQGDQPQHF,TGTGCCAGCAGCAGCGGACAGGGGGATCAGCCCCAGCATTTT
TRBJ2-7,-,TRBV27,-,CAARGTESYEQYF,TGTGCCGCCAGGGGAACGGAGAGCTACGAGCAGTACTTC
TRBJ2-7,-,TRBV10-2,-,CASSEGSEAYEQYF,TGCGCCAGCAGTGAGGGTAGTGAAGCCTACGAGCAGTACTTC
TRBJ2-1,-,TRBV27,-,CASSSSNEQFF,TGTGCCAGCAGCTCCTCGAATGAGCAGTTCTTC
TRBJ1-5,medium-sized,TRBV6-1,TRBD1,CASSGDRGLPSRPQHF,TGTGCCAGCAGTGGGGACAGGGGGCTTCCGAGTAGACCCCAGCATTTT
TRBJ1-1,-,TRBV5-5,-,CASSLGLIGAPGEDTEAFF,TGTGCCAGCAGCTTGGGATTAATCGGGGCCCCAGGGGAGGACACTGAAGCTTTCTTT
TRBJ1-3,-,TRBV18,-,CASSLNGPSSGNTIYF,TGTGCCAGCTCACTCAACGGTCCTTCCTCTGGAAACACCATATATTTT
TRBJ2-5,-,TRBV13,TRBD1,CASSLGDRLKTQYF,TGTGCCAGCAGCTTAGGGGACAGGCTGAAGACCCAGTACTTC
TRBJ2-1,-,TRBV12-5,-,CASGTRRDFSNEQFF,TGTGCTAGTGGAACGCGTCGGGACTTTTCCAATGAGCAGTTCTTC
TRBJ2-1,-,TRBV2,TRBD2,CASTGGSPYNEQFF,TGTGCCAGCACGGGGGGGTCCCCTTACAATGAGCAGTTCTTC
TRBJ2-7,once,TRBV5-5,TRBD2,CASSQGAGLAAYEQYF,TGTGCCAGCAGCCAAGGGGCGGGACTAGCGGCATACGAGCAGTACTTC
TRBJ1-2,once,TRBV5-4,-,CASSLDGYGYTF,TGTGCCAGCAGCTTGGATGGGTACGGCTACACCTTC
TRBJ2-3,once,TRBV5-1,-,CASFPGYSTDTQYF,TGCGCCAGTTTCCCAGGGTATAGCACAGATACGCAGTATTTT
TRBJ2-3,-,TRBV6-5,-,CASSYLLASTDTQYF,TGTGCCAGCAGTTACCTGCTAGCAAGCACAGATACGCAGTATTTT
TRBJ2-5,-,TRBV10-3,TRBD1,CAISYRDRPSETQYF,TGTGCCATCAGCTACCGGGACAGACCTTCGGAGACCCAGTACTTC
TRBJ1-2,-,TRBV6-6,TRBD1,CASSLDRALTYGYTF,TGTGCCAGCAGTTTAGACAGGGCGCTTACCTATGGCTACACCTTC
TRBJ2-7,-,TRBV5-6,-,CASSIPGQPSYEQYF,TGTGCCAGCAGCATTCCGGGACAACCCTCCTACGAGCAGTACTTC
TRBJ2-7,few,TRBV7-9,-,CASAPTGNEQYF,TGTGCCAGCGCTCCCACGGGTAACGAGCAGTACTTC
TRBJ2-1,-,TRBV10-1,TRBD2,CASSPGTSDNEQFF,TGCGCCAGCAGCCCCGGGACTAGCGACAATGAGCAGTTCTTC
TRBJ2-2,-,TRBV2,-,CASREGLGVGINTGELFF,TGTGCCAGCAGGGAGGGCTTGGGGGTTGGTATCAACACCGGGGAGCTGTTTTTT
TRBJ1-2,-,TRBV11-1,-,CASSQIFGDGYTF,TGTGCCAGCAGCCAGATTTTTGGGGACGGCTACACCTTC
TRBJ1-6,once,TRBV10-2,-,CASRILSYNSPLHF,TGCGCCAGCAGAATCCTCTCCTATAATTCACCCCTCCACTTT
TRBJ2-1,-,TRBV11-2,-,CASSSYEQFF,TGTGCCAGCAGCTCGTATGAGCAGTTCTTC
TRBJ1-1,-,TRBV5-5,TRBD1,CASSLVFGTGTEAFF,TGTGCCAGCAGCTTGGTTTTTGGGACAGGGACTGAAGCTTTCTTT
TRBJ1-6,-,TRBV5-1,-,CASAEAENNSPLHF,TGCGCCAGCGCCGAGGCGGAAAATAATTCACCCCTCCACTTT
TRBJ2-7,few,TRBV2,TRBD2,CASRVTSGRGKKSYEQYF,TGTGCCAGCAGGGTGACTAGCGGGAGAGGTAAGAAGTCCTACGAGCAGTACTTC
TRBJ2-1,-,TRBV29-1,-,CSVRAANEQFF,TGCAGCGTGAGGGCGGCCAATGAGCAGTTCTTC
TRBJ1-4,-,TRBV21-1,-,CASNGSMGGQGLGKWEKLFF,TGTGCCAGCAACGGGTCTATGGGGGGGCAAGGTTTAGGTAAGTGGGAAAAACTGTTTTTT
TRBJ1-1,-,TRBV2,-,CASTEENTEAFF,TGTGCCAGCACGGAGGAGAACACTGAAGCTTTCTTT
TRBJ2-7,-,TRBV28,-,CASSRDYEQYF,TGTGCCAGCAGTCGGGACTACGAGCAGTACTTC
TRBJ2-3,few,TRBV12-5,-,CASGFGVGVTDTQYF,TGTGCTAGTGGTTTCGGGGTGGGGGTTACAGATACGCAGTATTTT
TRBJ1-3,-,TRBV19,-,CASSIQGNSGNTIYF,TGTGCCAGTAGTATCCAGGGAAACTCTGGAAACACCATATATTTT
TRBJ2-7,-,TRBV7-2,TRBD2,CASSRLGTSPYEQYF,TGTGCCAGCAGCCGGTTGGGGACTAGTCCCTACGAGCAGTACTTC
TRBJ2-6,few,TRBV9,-,CASSVVGSGANVLTF,TGTGCCAGCAGCGTAGTAGGTTCTGGGGCCAACGTCCTGACTTTC
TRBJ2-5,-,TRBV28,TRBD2,CASSYASGSGETQYF,TGTGCCAGCAGTTATGCTAGCGGGAGTGGAGAGACCCAGTACTTC